The clone carrying this TCR beta chain was found many times. Antigen specificity is unknown. This sample is part of a study of T-cell reconstitution after alpha-beta-depleted transplantation in children. General study points: Reportedly, only several hundred clones from non-depleted graft cells drove alpha-beta T-cell counts at about two months. By one year post-transplant, T-cell counts and diversity largely arose from T cells that were newly produced. The high TCRbeta diversity at day 60 in some patients came from surviving recipient T cells and thymic progenitors.

The CDR3 covers 15 residues. Per the germline V gene, CDR1 is MNHNY and CDR2 is SVGAGI (reference sequence). The ends were cut back, 0 bases at V and 0 bases at J, with 8 bases in the middle. The authors prepared the TCRbeta library with unique molecular identifiers. TCRdb redid the calling of the PCR reads with MiXCR, one entry per CDR3 protein. Found here are about 50,000 distinct CDR3 sequences, 5.5% to 7.5% of them singletons; the top ten hold 30%. The chain uses TRBV6-6 and TRBJ1-2; D remains unclear. This sequence was found in a female patient aged 2 to 10 who had a stem cell transplant for aplastic anemia, so the T cells may come from the graft donor. Source: PBMCs, mostly from graft donor cells, taken 60 days after TCRalphabeta/CD19-depleted stem cell transplant. The CDR3 sequence is CASSYSITSNYGYTF. CDR3 bases: TGTGCCAGCAGTTACTCGATAACCTCTAACTATGGCTACACCTTC.